Shown below are 20 T cell receptor beta chains from a single sample sequenced in a study of T cells in Graves' hyperthyroidism and ophthalmopathy. TCR beta CDR3 regions were amplified from RNA transcripts. With the HTBI primer set, the TCR CDR3 went through a first round of RT-PCR. TCRdb recomputed calls from the multiplex PCR reads with MiXCR, one row per CDR3 protein. The data hold roughly 200,000 distinct CDR3 sequences, with less than 20% observed a single time. Sequenced sample: blood. The receptors derive from a woman between 50 and 59 years old with Graves' hyperthyroidism.

The chain is built from TRBV11-2 and TRBJ1-1; a possible D gene is TRBD1 (5 bases). V was trimmed by 5 bases and J by 0 bases, leaving 10 bases between them. The CDR3 has 14 amino acids. Per germline, CDR1 SGHAT and CDR2 FQNNGV. The CDR3 reads CASSQGRMNTEAFF. In DNA, the CDR3 is TGTGCCAGCAGCCAGGGACGGATGAACACTGAAGCTTTCTTT. The entire variable domain, with the rest obtained from reference TRBV11-2 and TRBJ1-1, is as follows: EAGVAQSPRYKIIEKRQSVAFWCNPISGHATLYWYQQILGQGPKLLIQFQNNGVVDDSQLPKDRFSAERLKGVDSTLKIQPAKLEDSAVYLCASSQGRMNTEAFFGQGTRLTVV.

Concerning this clonotype: An end of the junction does not agree with germline; a read error may underlie this. The V gene is TRBV5-1, the J gene TRBJ2-3, with TRBD2 matching 10 bases. The CDR3 covers 16 residues. Germline-derived CDR1 and CDR2 are SGHRS and YFSETQ. This CDR3 reads CASSEGLAWSTGTQYF. For the CDR3, the DNA is TGCGCCAGCAGCGAGGGACTAGCGTGGAGTACAGGTACGCAGTATTTT.

The V call is TRBV6-1, the J call TRBJ2-1; 16 bases fit TRBD2. CDR1 is MNHNS and CDR2 is SASEGT in the germline V gene. This CDR3 comprises 17 residues. The J segment lost 0 bases and the V segment lost 7 bases, leaving 3 bases of the junction unmatched. The CDR3 region is CASTGTSGRASYNEQFF. The DNA for the CDR3 is TGTGCCAGCACGGGGACTAGCGGGAGGGCCTCCTACAATGAGCAGTTCTTC.

Only a few counts were recorded for this clonotype. The V gene is TRBV27, the J gene TRBJ1-2; possibly TRBD1 for D (5 bases). This CDR3 is built from 13 residues. The V end was cut by 6 bases, the J end by 7 bases, with 15 bases between. Germline CDR1 is MNHEY and CDR2 is SMNVEV (reference sequence). The CDR3 nucleotides read TGTGCCAGCAGCAATCAGGGTTATGGTGGCTACACCTTC. Its protein is CASSNQGYGGYTF.

Only one count was recorded for this clonotype. Possible read error: a much larger clone is one base away. The chain joins TRBV5-4 to TRBJ2-7; D is unresolved. The CDR3 is 12 residues long. Trimming took off 4 bases at V and 7 bases at J, with 12 bases between the two ends. Germline V gene lookup returns CDR1 SGHNT and CDR2 YYREEE (reference sequence). The CDR3 nucleotides are TGTGCCAGCAGCCCCTGGGCGGATGAGCAGTACTTC. Protein: CASSPWADEQYF.

This clonotype was counted only a few times. This chain joins TRBV5-1 and TRBJ2-6; D remains ambiguous. V dropped 0 bases and J dropped 2 bases, with 12 bases sitting between them. Germline CDR1 SGHRS, CDR2 YFSETQ. CDR3 length equals 17 residues. The CDR3 loop reads CASSLASSNPGANVLTF. CDR3 DNA sequence: TGCGCCAGCAGCTTGGCCTCGTCAAACCCTGGGGCCAACGTCCTGACTTTC.

A few counts support this clonotype. The J gene is TRBJ2-1, the V gene TRBV28; D is unclear. The germline V and J ends were trimmed by 5 bases and 10 bases, with 9 bases remaining between them. Per germline, CDR1 MDHEN and CDR2 SYDVKM. CDR3 size: 11 residues. CDR3 DNA sequence: TGTGCCAGCAGTCCGATGACGGAGCAGTTCTTC. Its protein is CASSPMTEQFF.

This clonotype was recorded at least ten times. The chain employs TRBV11-3 and TRBJ2-1; no clear D gene. The CDR3 loop spans 13 amino acids. V lost 0 bases, J lost 10 bases, and 10 bases lay in between. Germline V lookup: CDR1 SGHNT, CDR2 YENEEA. The CDR3 DNA reads TGTGCCAGCAGCTTAGAAGCTCGATACGAGCAGTTCTTC. Amino acid sequence: CASSLEARYEQFF.

Ten or more counts support this clonotype. The rearrangement uses TRBV3-1 and TRBJ2-1; D gene unclear. Trimming removed 4 bases from V and 7 bases from J, with 8 bases in between. The CDR3 spans 12 residues. The germline V gene encodes CDR1 LGHDT and CDR2 YNNKEL (reference sequence). Written as DNA, the CDR3 is TGTGCCAGCAGCCGCCTGGAGAATGAGCAGTTCTTC. Residues: CASSRLENEQFF.

The chain recombines TRBV12-3 or TRBV12-4 with TRBJ2-5; D possibly corresponds to TRBD1 (6 bases). The CDR3 extends over 15 amino acids. V shed 6 bases and J shed 5 bases, with 19 bases lying between them. The CDR3 reads CASSLAWGPLETQYF. CDR3 DNA sequence: TGTGCCAGCAGCCTAGCTTGGGGGCCGCTGGAGACCCAGTACTTC.

The sample holds many counts of this clonotype. The chain carries TRBV28 and TRBJ1-5; D unclear. Between the trimmed V and J ends, which lost 3 bases and 4 bases, there was a span of 10 bases. Germline V gives CDR1 MDHEN, CDR2 SYDVKM. The CDR3 covers 14 residues. Written as DNA, the CDR3 is TGTGCCAGCAGTTTTGGAGGGCGTAATCAGCCCCAGCATTTT. This translates into CASSFGGRNQPQHF.

This clonotype was recorded at least ten times. The rearrangement uses TRBV7-9 and TRBJ2-7; 8 bases are shared with TRBD1. The V and J ends lost 5 bases and 7 bases, in that order; junction bases with no gene match: 13. The CDR3 length is 15 residues. Per germline, CDR1 SEHNR and CDR2 FQNEAQ (reference sequence). CDR3 in amino acids: CASSVPGGAGREQYF. CDR3 DNA sequence: TGTGCCAGCAGCGTCCCAGGGGGCGCGGGTCGGGAGCAGTACTTC.

This clonotype was observed many times. This rearrangement joins TRBV11-1 to TRBJ2-3; D gene uncertain. The germline gives CDR1 SGHAT, CDR2 FQDESV (reference sequence). The V gene lost 0 bases and the J gene lost 5 bases, with 6 bases spanning the gap. This CDR3 has 13 residues. The CDR3 protein is CASSLAERDTQYF. CDR3 nucleotide sequence: TGTGCCAGCAGCTTAGCAGAGCGAGATACGCAGTATTTT.

Only a few counts were recorded for this clonotype. This CDR3 reads CAISESTGTGAEAFF. CDR3 nucleotide sequence: TGTGCCATCAGTGAGTCTACGGGGACGGGGGCTGAAGCTTTCTTT. The chain has TRBV10-3 and TRBJ1-1; tentatively, D is TRBD1 (5 bases). Germline CDR1 ENHRY, CDR2 SYGVKD. The CDR3 runs 15 residues. Trimming shortened V by 0 bases and J by 6 bases, and 14 bases separated the two germline ends.

The chain combines TRBV9 with TRBJ2-1, with TRBD2 matching 9 bases. The CDR3 is made up of 17 amino acids. Germline CDR1 SGDLS, CDR2 YYNGEE. V shed 3 bases, J shed 4 bases, and the junction held 11 bases outside the gene matches. CDR3 sequence (DNA): TGTGCCAGCAGCGCATTTAGCGGGAGAAACGTTTACAATGAGCAGTTCTTC. As protein: CASSAFSGRNVYNEQFF.

Many counts were recorded for this clonotype. The V gene is TRBV11-2, the J gene TRBJ2-7; D gene unclear. This CDR3 has 13 residues. Germline CDR1 and CDR2: SGHAT and FQNNGV. Trimming removed 1 base at V and 1 base at J, with 5 bases between. Here the CDR3 DNA reads TGTGCCAGCAGCTTAGTATCATCCTACGAGCAGTACTTC. Protein sequence: CASSLVSSYEQYF.

This clonotype was detected only a few times. This rearrangement joins TRBV12-3 or TRBV12-4 to TRBJ2-2; 7 bases map to TRBD2. The CDR3 sequence is 16 residues long. The V gene end was trimmed by 4 bases and the J gene end by 6 bases; junction bases not matched to a gene: 11. The CDR3 nucleotides read TGTGCCAGCAGTTCAAGACTAGCCCCCAATCCCGGGGAGCTGTTTTTT. This encodes CASSSRLAPNPGELFF.

This clonotype appeared many times. The rearrangement uses TRBV11-2 and TRBJ2-7, with D tentatively TRBD1 (5 bases). Looked up from germline, CDR1 is SGHAT and CDR2 is FQNNGV. The CDR3 is 12 residues long. The V and J ends lost 5 bases and 7 bases respectively, with 12 bases between them. CDR3 nucleotides: TGTGCCAGCAGCCCTCAGGGATGGGAGCAGTACTTC. Protein sequence: CASSPQGWEQYF.

The rearrangement joins TRBV25-1 to TRBJ1-4, with D unclear. V lost 3 bases, J lost 7 bases, and 15 bases lay in between. The CDR3 extends over 15 amino acids. Per the germline V gene, CDR1 is MGHDK and CDR2 is SYGVNS. CDR3 protein: CASSDVRGLGEKLFF. For the CDR3, the DNA is TGTGCCAGCAGTGATGTGCGAGGGCTCGGTGAAAAACTGTTTTTT.

The chain carries TRBV29-1 and TRBJ2-1; D ambiguous. Per germline, CDR1 SQVTM and CDR2 ANQGSEA. This CDR3 contains 12 residues. V was clipped by 6 bases and J by 5 bases, with 11 bases between them. The CDR3: CSVFGNDNEQFF. The CDR3 DNA reads as TGCAGCGTCTTTGGGAATGACAATGAGCAGTTCTTC.